This T cell receptor (beta chain) derives from a study of T cells after posttransplantation cyclophosphamide. A few counts support this clone. TCRdb's table, derived via immunoSEQ multiplex PCR, lists solely in-frame clones and lacks some. Sampling found about 24,000 clones, none seen once. The CDR3 is 16 amino acids. Germline lookup yields CDR1 SGHRS and CDR2 YFSETQ. V was shortened by 4 bases and J by 1 base, with 15 bases between the two germline ends. This clonotype originated in a woman aged 60-75 years in good health, CMV-negative, and a related stem cell transplant donor. The chain joins TRBV5-1 to TRBJ2-1; a weak D match, TRBD2 (6 bases). The sequenced sample consisted of PBMCs. CDR3 region: CASSGGSGLSYNEQFF. The CDR3 nucleotides read TGCGCCAGCAGCGGGGGGAGCGGCCTGTCCTACAATGAGCAGTTCTTC.